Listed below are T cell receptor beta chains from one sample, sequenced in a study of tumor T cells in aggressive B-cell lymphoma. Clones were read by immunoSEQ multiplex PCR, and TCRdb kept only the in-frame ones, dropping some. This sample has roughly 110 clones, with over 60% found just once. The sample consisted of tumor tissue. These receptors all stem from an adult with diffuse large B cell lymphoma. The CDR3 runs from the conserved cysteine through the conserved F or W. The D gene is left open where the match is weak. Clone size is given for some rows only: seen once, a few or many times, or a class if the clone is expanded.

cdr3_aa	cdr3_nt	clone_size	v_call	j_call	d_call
CAISEGQGDNQPQHF	TGTGCCATCAGTGAAGGTCAGGGGGACAATCAGCCCCAGCATTTT	few	TRBV10-3	TRBJ1-5	TRBD1
CASSTDLNQPQHF	TGTGCCAGCAGTACAGATCTCAATCAGCCCCAGCATTTT	NA	TRBV7-2	TRBJ1-5	NA
CASSESGSSAYRAGELFF	TGCGCCAGCAGTGAAAGTGGGTCTAGCGCGTACCGGGCCGGGGAGCTGTTTTTT	NA	TRBV10-1	TRBJ2-2	NA
CASSDTGGLDTEAFF	TGTGCCAGCAGCGACACAGGGGGCTTGGACACTGAAGCTTTCTTT	NA	TRBV5-6	TRBJ1-1	TRBD1
CASSLTRTEQFF	TGCGCCAGCAGCCTGACTAGGACTGAGCAGTTCTTC	NA	TRBV4-1	TRBJ2-1	NA
CASSLTLAGDAKNIQYF	TGTGCCAGCAGCTTAACTCTTGCCGGTGATGCCAAAAACATTCAGTACTTC	few	TRBV7-9	TRBJ2-4	NA
CASRTTGEDEQFF	TGTGCCAGCAGAACGACAGGGGAGGATGAGCAGTTCTTC	NA	TRBV7-9	TRBJ2-1	TRBD1
CASSLDRSTDTQYF	TGTGCCAGCAGCTTGGACAGGAGCACAGATACGCAGTATTTT	NA	TRBV5-4	TRBJ2-3	NA
CASSWGSNQPQHF	TGTGCCAGCAGCTGGGGCAGCAATCAGCCCCAGCATTTT	NA	TRBV7-2	TRBJ1-5	NA
CASSIDLGGSNQPQHF	TGTGCCAGTAGTATAGATCTAGGCGGTAGCAATCAGCCCCAGCATTTT	NA	TRBV19	TRBJ1-5	NA
CASSPRTSGDTQYF	TGCGCCAGCAGCCCCCGGACTAGCGGAGATACGCAGTATTTT	NA	TRBV5-1	TRBJ2-3	TRBD2
CASSESVYGYTF	TGTGCCAGCAGTGAATCGGTCTATGGCTACACCTTC	NA	TRBV25-1	TRBJ1-2	NA
CASSDPGWQYF	TGTGCCAGCAGCGACCCAGGTTGGCAGTACTTC	NA	TRBV2	TRBJ2-7	NA
CASRPGQGDEKLFF	TGTGCCAGCAGACCGGGACAGGGCGATGAAAAACTGTTTTTT	NA	TRBV28	TRBJ1-4	TRBD1
CASTWTGNSGNTIYF	TGTGCCAGTACCTGGACAGGGAACTCTGGAAACACCATATATTTT	few	TRBV19	TRBJ1-3	TRBD1
CTSRLGRLCQSRANVLTF	TGCACCAGCAGATTGGGCCGTTTGTGCCAAAGTCGGGCCAACGTCCTGACTTTC	NA	TRBV1	TRBJ2-6	NA
CASSLREYGYEQYF	TGTGCCAGCAGTTTAAGAGAGTATGGCTACGAGCAGTACTTC	NA	TRBV27	TRBJ2-7	NA
CASSYYRGEQETQYF	TGTGCCAGCAGTTACTACAGGGGGGAACAAGAGACCCAGTACTTC	few	TRBV6-5	TRBJ2-5	TRBD1
CASSMDISYEQYF	TGTGCCAGTAGTATGGACATCTCCTACGAGCAGTACTTC	NA	TRBV19	TRBJ2-7	NA
CASSLSGQGRPYEQYF	TGTGCCAGCAGCTTATCTGGACAGGGCCGCCCCTACGAGCAGTACTTC	NA	TRBV5-6	TRBJ2-7	TRBD1
CASSTDNTEAFF	TGTGCCAGCTCAACTGATAACACTGAAGCTTTCTTT	NA	TRBV18	TRBJ1-1	NA
CASSTSDRSLSYNEQFF	TGTGCCAGCAGTACTAGTGACAGGAGCCTCTCCTACAATGAGCAGTTCTTC	NA	TRBV9	TRBJ2-1	NA
CSVSGGATGGIDEQFF	TGCAGCGTTAGCGGTGGGGCCACAGGGGGCATCGATGAGCAGTTCTTC	NA	TRBV29-1	TRBJ2-1	TRBD1
CASRYGTSGSGDTQYF	TGCGCCAGCAGGTATGGGACTAGCGGGAGTGGAGATACGCAGTATTTT	NA	TRBV4-1	TRBJ2-3	TRBD2
CASSQEGQGWNQPQHF	TGTGCCAGCAGCCAAGAAGGACAGGGATGGAATCAGCCCCAGCATTTT	NA	TRBV4-2	TRBJ1-5	TRBD1
CASSPTPLNTEAFF	TGCGCCAGCAGCCCGACACCCCTGAACACTGAAGCTTTCTTT	NA	TRBV4-1	TRBJ1-1	NA
CASSQGEGRETQYF	TGCGCCAGCAGCCAAGGGGAGGGCCGGGAGACCCAGTACTTC	NA	TRBV4-1	TRBJ2-5	TRBD2
CASSDRTHHKSNYGYTF	TGCGCCAGCAGTGACCGGACACACCATAAGTCTAACTATGGCTACACCTTC	NA	TRBV10-2	TRBJ1-2	NA
CASSLRGGETQYF	TGCGCCAGCAGCTTGCGGGGGGGAGAGACCCAGTACTTC	NA	TRBV5-1	TRBJ2-5	TRBD2
CASSGLGTSGMNEQFF	TGCGCCAGCAGCGGGCTCGGGACTAGCGGGATGAATGAGCAGTTCTTC	NA	TRBV10-1	TRBJ2-1	TRBD2
CASSTNRGAQETQYF	TGTGCCAGCAGCACCAACAGGGGAGCCCAAGAGACCCAGTACTTC	NA	TRBV7-2	TRBJ2-5	TRBD1
CASGQGAFNEQFF	TGTGCCTCGGGACAGGGGGCATTCAATGAGCAGTTCTTC	NA	TRBV27	TRBJ2-1	TRBD1
CASSALAGVPYNEQFF	TGCGCCAGCAGCGCACTAGCGGGAGTACCCTACAATGAGCAGTTCTTC	NA	TRBV5-1	TRBJ2-1	TRBD2
CASSVRGGDAPLNEQFF	TGTGCCAGCAGCGTAAGGGGCGGGGACGCCCCTCTCAATGAGCAGTTCTTC	NA	TRBV9	TRBJ2-1	NA
CASSLDSAGFSGNTIYF	TGTGCCAGCAGCTTAGACTCGGCAGGCTTCTCTGGAAACACCATATATTTT	NA	TRBV7-6	TRBJ1-3	NA
CASSDKYGTGQIETQYF	TGTGCCAGCAGTGATAAATACGGGACAGGGCAGATAGAGACCCAGTACTTC	NA	TRBV25-1	TRBJ2-5	TRBD1
CATWDTLYEQYF	TGTGCCACATGGGACACTCTCTACGAGCAGTACTTC	NA	TRBV10-3	TRBJ2-7	NA
CASSQDVEGYTEAFF	TGCGCCAGCAGCCAAGATGTCGAGGGTTACACTGAAGCTTTCTTT	NA	TRBV4-3	TRBJ1-1	NA
CASSLSTGHGYTF	TGTGCCAGCAGTTTATCTACAGGGCATGGCTACACCTTC	NA	TRBV27	TRBJ1-2	NA
CASSHSGQGARANYGYTF	TGTGCCAGCAGCCACTCTGGGCAGGGGGCACGAGCTAACTATGGCTACACCTTC	once	TRBV7-9	TRBJ1-2	TRBD1
CASSQWSAGSYNEQFF	TGCGCCAGCAGCCAATGGTCGGCAGGCTCCTACAATGAGCAGTTCTTC	few	TRBV4-1	TRBJ2-1	NA
CASEGLADYEQYF	TGTGCCAGCGAGGGACTAGCTGACTACGAGCAGTACTTC	few	TRBV18	TRBJ2-7	TRBD2
CASRSGRFADTQYF	TGTGCCAGCAGGAGCGGGAGGTTTGCAGATACGCAGTATTTT	NA	TRBV7-2	TRBJ2-3	TRBD2